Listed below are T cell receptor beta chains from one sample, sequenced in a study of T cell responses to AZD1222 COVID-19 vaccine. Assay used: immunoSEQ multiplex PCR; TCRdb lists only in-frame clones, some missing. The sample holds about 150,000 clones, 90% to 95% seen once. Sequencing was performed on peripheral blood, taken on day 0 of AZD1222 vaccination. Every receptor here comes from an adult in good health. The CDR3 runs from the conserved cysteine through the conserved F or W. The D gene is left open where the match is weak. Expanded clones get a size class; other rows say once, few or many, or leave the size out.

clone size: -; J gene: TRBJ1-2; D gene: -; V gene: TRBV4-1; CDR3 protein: CASSDSFQTNGYTF; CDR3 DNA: TGCGCCAGCAGCGATTCTTTTCAAACGAATGGCTACACCTTC
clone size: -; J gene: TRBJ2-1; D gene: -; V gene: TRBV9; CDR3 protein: CASSVGLVNRDITEQFF; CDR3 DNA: TGTGCCAGCAGCGTAGGATTAGTGAACAGGGATATTACTGAGCAGTTCTTC
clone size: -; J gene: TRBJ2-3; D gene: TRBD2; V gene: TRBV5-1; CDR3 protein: CASSPRTSENTDTQYF; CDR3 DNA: TGCGCCAGCAGCCCCCGGACTAGCGAAAACACAGATACGCAGTATTTT
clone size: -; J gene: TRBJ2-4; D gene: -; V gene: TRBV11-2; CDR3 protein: CASSSPGEFNIQYF; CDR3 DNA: TGTGCCAGCAGCTCACCGGGGGAGTTTAACATTCAGTACTTC
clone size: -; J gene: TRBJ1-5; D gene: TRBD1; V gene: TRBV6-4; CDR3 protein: CASTNIGAGGDIYPQPQHF; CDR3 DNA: TGTGCCAGCACCAATATAGGGGCAGGGGGCGACATATATCCCCAGCCCCAGCATTTT
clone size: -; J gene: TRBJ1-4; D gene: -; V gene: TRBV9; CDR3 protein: CASSRDFNEKLFF; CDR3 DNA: TGTGCCAGCAGCCGGGACTTTAATGAAAAACTGTTTTTT
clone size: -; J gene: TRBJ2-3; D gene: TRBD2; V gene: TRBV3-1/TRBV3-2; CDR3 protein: CASSRLAATDTQYF; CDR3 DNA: TGTGCCAGCAGCCGCCTAGCGGCCACAGATACGCAGTATTTT
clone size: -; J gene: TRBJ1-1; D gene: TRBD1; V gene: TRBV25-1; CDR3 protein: CASSDPIQGAEAFF; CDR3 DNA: TGTGCCAGCAGTGATCCGATCCAGGGGGCCGAGGCTTTCTTT
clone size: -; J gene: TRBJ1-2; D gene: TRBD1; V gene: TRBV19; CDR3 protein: CATQDRGYGYTF; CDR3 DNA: TGTGCCACCCAGGACAGGGGCTATGGCTACACCTTC
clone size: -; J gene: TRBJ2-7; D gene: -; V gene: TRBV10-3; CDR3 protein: CAIAPQRPYEQYF; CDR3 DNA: TGTGCCATCGCGCCCCAGCGGCCCTACGAGCAGTACTTC
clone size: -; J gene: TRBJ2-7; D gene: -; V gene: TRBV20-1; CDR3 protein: CSARGTRAQYF; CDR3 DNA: TGCAGTGCTAGAGGGACCCGGGCACAGTACTTC
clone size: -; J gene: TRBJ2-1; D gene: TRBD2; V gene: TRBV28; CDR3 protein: CASSLPGLAGGRVFF; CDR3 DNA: TGTGCCAGCAGTCTCCCGGGACTAGCGGGAGGGCGGGTGTTCTTC
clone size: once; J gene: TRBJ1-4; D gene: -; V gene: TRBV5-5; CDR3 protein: CASSSGQPTEKLFF; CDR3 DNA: TGTGCCAGCAGCTCCGGACAGCCTACTGAAAAACTGTTTTTT
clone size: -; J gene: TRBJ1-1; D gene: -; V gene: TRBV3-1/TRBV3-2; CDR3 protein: CASSQALNTEAFF; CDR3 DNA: TGTGCCAGCAGCCAAGCGCTGAACACTGAAGCTTTCTTT
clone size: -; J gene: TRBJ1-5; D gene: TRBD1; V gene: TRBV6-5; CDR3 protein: CASRGTALNQPQHF; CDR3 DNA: TGTGCCAGCAGAGGGACAGCACTTAATCAGCCCCAGCATTTT
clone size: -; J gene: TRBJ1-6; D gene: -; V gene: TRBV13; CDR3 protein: CASSSTIPYNSPLHF; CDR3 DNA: TGTGCCAGCAGCTCCACGATACCCTATAATTCACCCCTCCACTTT
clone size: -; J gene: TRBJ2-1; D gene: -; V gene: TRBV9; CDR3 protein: CASSGLVGSYNEQFF; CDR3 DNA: TGTGCCAGCAGCGGACTAGTCGGCTCCTACAATGAGCAGTTCTTC
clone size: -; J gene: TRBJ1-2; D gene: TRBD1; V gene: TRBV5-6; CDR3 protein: CASSFGSGGSYGYTF; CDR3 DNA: TGTGCCAGCAGCTTTGGGTCAGGGGGCTCCTATGGCTACACCTTC
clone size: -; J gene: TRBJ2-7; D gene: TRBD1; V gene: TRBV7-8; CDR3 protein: CASSPTGVLFDEQYF; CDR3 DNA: TGTGCCAGCAGCCCGACAGGGGTTCTATTTGACGAGCAGTACTTC
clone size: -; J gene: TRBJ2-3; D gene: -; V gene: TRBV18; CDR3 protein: CASSQSTDTQYF; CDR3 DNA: TGTGCCAGCTCCCAAAGCACAGATACGCAGTATTTT
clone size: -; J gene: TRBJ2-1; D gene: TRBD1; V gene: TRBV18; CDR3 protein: CASSPLGQGPYNEQFF; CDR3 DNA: TGTGCCAGCTCACCACTGGGACAGGGACCCTACAATGAGCAGTTCTTC
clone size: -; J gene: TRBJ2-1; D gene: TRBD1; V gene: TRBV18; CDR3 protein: CASSPRPQQGDNEQFF; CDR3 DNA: TGTGCCAGCTCACCACGCCCTCAACAGGGGGACAATGAGCAGTTCTTC
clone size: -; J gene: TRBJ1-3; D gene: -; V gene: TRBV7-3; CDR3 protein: CASSLAGSVGNTIYF; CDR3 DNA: TGTGCCAGCAGCTTAGCAGGGAGCGTTGGAAACACCATATATTTT
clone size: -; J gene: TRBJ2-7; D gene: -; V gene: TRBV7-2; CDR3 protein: CASSLGVVSYEQYF; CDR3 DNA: TGTGCCAGCAGCTTGGGGGTAGTCTCCTACGAGCAGTACTTC
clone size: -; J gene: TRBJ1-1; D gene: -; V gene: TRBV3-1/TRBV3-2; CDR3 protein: CASQGANTEAFF; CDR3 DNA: TGTGCCAGCCAGGGTGCGAACACTGAAGCTTTCTTT
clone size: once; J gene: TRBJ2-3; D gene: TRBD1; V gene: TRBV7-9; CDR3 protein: CASSWTGIRSDTQYF; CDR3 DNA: TGTGCCAGCAGCTGGACAGGGATCCGCTCAGATACGCAGTATTTT
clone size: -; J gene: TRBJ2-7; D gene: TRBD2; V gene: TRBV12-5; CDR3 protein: CASGLGASGGSEQYF; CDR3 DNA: TGTGCTAGTGGTCTGGGCGCTAGCGGGGGTTCCGAGCAGTACTTC
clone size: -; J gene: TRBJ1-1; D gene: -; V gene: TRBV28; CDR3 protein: CASSLTSRATEAFF; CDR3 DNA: TGTGCCAGCAGTTTAACCTCAAGGGCCACTGAAGCTTTCTTT
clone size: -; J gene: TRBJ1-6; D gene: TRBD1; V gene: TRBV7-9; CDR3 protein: CASSLGTDSYNSPLHF; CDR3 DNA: TGTGCCAGCAGTCTCGGGACAGACTCCTATAATTCACCCCTCCACTTT
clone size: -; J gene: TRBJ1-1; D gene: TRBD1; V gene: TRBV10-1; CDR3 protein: CASSDPGQENTEAFF; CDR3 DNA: TGCGCCAGCAGTGACCCGGGACAGGAGAACACTGAAGCTTTCTTT
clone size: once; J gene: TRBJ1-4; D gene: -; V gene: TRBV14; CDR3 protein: CASSQDLPRNGGLFF; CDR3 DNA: TGTGCCAGCAGCCAAGATCTACCCCGGAACGGAGGACTGTTTTTT
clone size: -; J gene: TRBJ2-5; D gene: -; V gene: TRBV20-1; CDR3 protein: CSASTSGAGWETQYF; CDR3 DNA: TGCAGTGCTAGTACCTCTGGGGCCGGTTGGGAGACCCAGTACTTC
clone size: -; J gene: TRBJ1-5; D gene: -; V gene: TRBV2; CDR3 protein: CASSEALTGRRQPQHF; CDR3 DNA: TGTGCCAGCAGTGAAGCGCTTACGGGAAGGCGACAGCCCCAGCATTTT
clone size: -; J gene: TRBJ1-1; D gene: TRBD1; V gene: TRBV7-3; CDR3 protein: CASSLTGGAVTEAFF; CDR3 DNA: TGTGCCAGCAGCTTGACAGGGGGCGCGGTCACTGAAGCTTTCTTT
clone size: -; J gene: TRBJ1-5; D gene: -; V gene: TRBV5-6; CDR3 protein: CASSLAGVRQPQHF; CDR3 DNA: TGTGCCAGCAGCTTGGCCGGCGTGCGCCAGCCCCAGCATTTT
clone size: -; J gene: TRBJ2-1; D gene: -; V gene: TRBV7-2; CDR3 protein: CASSPPINAYNEQFF; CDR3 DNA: TGTGCCAGCAGCCCACCTATAAACGCCTACAATGAGCAGTTCTTC
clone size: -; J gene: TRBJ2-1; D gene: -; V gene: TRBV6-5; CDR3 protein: CASSFDGDEQFF; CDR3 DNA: TGTGCCAGCAGTTTTGATGGGGATGAGCAGTTCTTC
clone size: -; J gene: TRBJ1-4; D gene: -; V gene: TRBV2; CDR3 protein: CASSESRRGNEKLFF; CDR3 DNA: TGTGCCAGCAGTGAAAGCCGCAGAGGGAATGAAAAACTGTTTTTT
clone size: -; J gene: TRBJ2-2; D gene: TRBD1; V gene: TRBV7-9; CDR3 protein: CASRGDRGKNGELFF; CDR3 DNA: TGTGCCAGCAGAGGCGACAGGGGGAAGAACGGGGAGCTGTTTTTT
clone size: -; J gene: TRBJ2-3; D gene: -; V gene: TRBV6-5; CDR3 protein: CASSYATGATDTQYF; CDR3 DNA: TGTGCCAGCAGTTACGCGACGGGAGCTACAGATACGCAGTATTTT
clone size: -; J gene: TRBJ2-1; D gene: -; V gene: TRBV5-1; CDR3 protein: CASSLGFQTVGQFF; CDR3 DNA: TGCGCCAGCAGCTTGGGTTTTCAGACAGTCGGGCAGTTCTTC
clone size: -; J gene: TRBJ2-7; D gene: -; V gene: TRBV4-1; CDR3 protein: CASSQDRGAPRDEQYF; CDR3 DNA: TGCGCCAGCAGCCAAGATCGGGGGGCCCCAAGGGACGAGCAGTACTTC
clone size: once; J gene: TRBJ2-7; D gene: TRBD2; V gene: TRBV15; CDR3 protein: CATSRADGGIYEQYF; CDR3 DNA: TGTGCCACCAGCAGAGCGGACGGGGGGATCTACGAGCAGTACTTC
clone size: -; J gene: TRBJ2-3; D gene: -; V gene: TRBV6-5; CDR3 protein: CASSYSGALTDTQYF; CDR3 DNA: TGTGCCAGCAGTTACTCGGGCGCCCTAACAGATACGCAGTATTTT
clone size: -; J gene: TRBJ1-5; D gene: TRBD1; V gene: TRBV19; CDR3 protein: CASSMMGQGVSGNQPQHF; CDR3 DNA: TGTGCCAGTAGTATGATGGGACAGGGGGTTTCGGGCAATCAGCCCCAGCATTTT
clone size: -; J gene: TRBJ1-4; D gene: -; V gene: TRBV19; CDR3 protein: CASSPRTATNEKLFF; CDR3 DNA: TGTGCCAGTAGTCCGAGGACTGCAACTAATGAAAAACTGTTTTTT
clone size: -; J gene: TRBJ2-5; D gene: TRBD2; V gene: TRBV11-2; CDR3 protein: CASRWTSGSSFVETQYF; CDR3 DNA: TGTGCCAGCCGTTGGACTAGCGGGAGCAGTTTTGTAGAGACCCAGTACTTC
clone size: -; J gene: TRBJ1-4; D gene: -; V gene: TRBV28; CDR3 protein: CASSLGDGDEKLFF; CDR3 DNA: TGTGCCAGCAGTTTGGGGGACGGAGATGAAAAACTGTTTTTT
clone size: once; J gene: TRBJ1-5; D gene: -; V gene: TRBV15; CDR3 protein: CATGAASNQPQHF; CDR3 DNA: TGTGCCACCGGGGCCGCTTCGAATCAGCCCCAGCATTTT